This T cell receptor beta chain is drawn from a study of CD8 T cells in ankylosing spondylitis. CDR3 length: 19 residues. CDR1 SGHAT and CDR2 FQNNGV come from the germline V gene. Trimming at V came to 2 bases and at J to 2 bases, leaving 12 bases not matched to a gene. Points from the study as a whole: Some of the motif variants had earlier been found in reactive arthritis patients' fluid and blood. Significant enrichment of disease-linked clones was reportedly seen in matched ankylosing spondylitis synovial fluid. Disease-linked clones proved CD8+ and comparatively uncommon in peripheral blood. Several highly homologous variants made up a TCR beta motif, and this motif appeared characteristic of ankylosing spondylitis blood.

Only a few counts were recorded for this clonotype. Antigen: not known. By quantitative 5'-RACE with molecular barcodes, the TCR beta libraries were made. TCRdb redid the calling of the 5' RACE reads with MiXCR, one entry per CDR3 protein. Among 700,000 to 850,000 distinct CDR3 sequences listed, 12% were seen once. The specimen sequenced was blood, either unsorted or a sorted T cell fraction (not recorded which). The chain joins TRBV11-2 to TRBJ2-3, with 11 bases lining up with TRBD2. The clonotype originates from a male donor with ankylosing spondylitis. CDR3 nucleotide sequence: TGTGCCAGCAGCTTAACCTTCCCGGCTAGCGGGGGGATCACAGATACGCAGTATTTT. As protein: CASSLTFPASGGITDTQYF.